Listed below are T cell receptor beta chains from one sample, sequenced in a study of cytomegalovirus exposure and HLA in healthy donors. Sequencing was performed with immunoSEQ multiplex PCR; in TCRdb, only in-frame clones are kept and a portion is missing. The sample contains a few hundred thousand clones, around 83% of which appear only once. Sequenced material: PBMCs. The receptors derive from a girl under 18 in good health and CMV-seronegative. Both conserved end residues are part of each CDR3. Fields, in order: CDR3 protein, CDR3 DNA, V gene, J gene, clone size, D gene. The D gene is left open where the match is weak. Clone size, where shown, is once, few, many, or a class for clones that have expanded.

CSVEQGIGQPQHF	TGCAGCGTTGAACAGGGAATTGGTCAGCCCCAGCATTTT	TRBV29-1	TRBJ1-5	few	.
CASSPNRDKSNSPLHF	TGTGCCAGCTCACCCAACCGGGACAAGAGTAATTCACCCCTCCACTTT	TRBV18	TRBJ1-6	.	.
CASSSSTGAYDYGYTF	TGTGCCAGCAGCTCCTCGACAGGGGCGTATGATTATGGCTACACCTTC	TRBV9	TRBJ1-2	few	TRBD1
CASSLRVAGAYEQYF	TGTGCCAGCAGTCTCCGAGTAGCGGGGGCCTACGAGCAGTACTTC	TRBV27	TRBJ2-7	.	TRBD2
CASSSMGQGANYGYTF	TGCGCCAGCAGCTCAATGGGACAGGGAGCCAACTATGGCTACACCTTC	TRBV5-1	TRBJ1-2	.	TRBD1
CAWSLRGGIDNQPQHF	TGTGCCTGGAGTTTAAGGGGGGGAATAGACAATCAGCCCCAGCATTTT	TRBV30	TRBJ1-5	once	.
CASRQIMNTEAFF	TGTGCCAGTCGACAGATTATGAACACTGAAGCTTTCTTT	TRBV6-1	TRBJ1-1	.	.
CASTDQGGLIGTGELFF	TGTGCTAGTACAGACCAAGGGGGCCTGATTGGCACCGGGGAGCTGTTTTTT	TRBV12-5	TRBJ2-2	.	TRBD1
CASRNRGLAGETQYF	TGTGCCAGCAGAAATAGGGGGCTGGCTGGAGAGACCCAGTACTTC	TRBV27	TRBJ2-5	.	TRBD1
CASSQVSGFFTDTQYF	TGCGCCAGCAGCCAAGTTAGCGGTTTTTTCACAGATACGCAGTATTTT	TRBV4-1	TRBJ2-3	.	.
CAWSPRQGLETQYF	TGTGCCTGGAGCCCCAGACAGGGCCTAGAGACCCAGTACTTC	TRBV30	TRBJ2-5	.	TRBD1
CASSEAGGTSGRARTQYF	TGTGCCAGCAGTGAAGCGGGTGGGACTAGCGGGCGCGCTCGGACCCAGTACTTC	TRBV6-1	TRBJ2-5	once	TRBD2
CAIAREANQPQHF	TGTGCCATCGCCAGGGAGGCCAATCAGCCCCAGCATTTT	TRBV10-3	TRBJ1-5	.	.
CASSDRDSDNEQFF	TGTGCCAGCAGTGACCGGGACTCAGACAATGAGCAGTTCTTC	TRBV7-9	TRBJ2-1	few	.
CASRGQGALYGYTF	TGTGCCAGCAGGGGACAGGGGGCCCTATATGGCTACACCTTC	TRBV6-5	TRBJ1-2	few	TRBD1
CASSGPGLAKNEQFF	TGTGCCAGCAGCGGCCCGGGACTAGCGAAGAATGAGCAGTTCTTC	TRBV5-4	TRBJ2-1	.	TRBD2
CASSEGQGAGGYTF	TGTGCCAGCAGTGAGGGACAGGGGGCCGGGGGCTACACCTTC	TRBV6-1	TRBJ1-2	.	TRBD1
CAWAQGFQYGYTF	TGTGCCTGGGCACAGGGTTTCCAATATGGCTACACCTTC	TRBV30	TRBJ1-2	.	.
CASSFEWGGSTEAFF	TGTGCCAGCAGCTTCGAGTGGGGGGGGAGCACTGAAGCTTTCTTT	TRBV5-6	TRBJ1-1	few	.
CASRQGEYYGYTF	TGTGCCAGCAGACAGGGCGAGTACTATGGCTACACCTTC	TRBV28	TRBJ1-2	.	.
CASSQDNRDRQPQHF	TGTGCCAGCAGCCAAGATAATCGAGACAGACAGCCCCAGCATTTT	TRBV4-2	TRBJ1-5	.	.
CASSRGGGYTF	TGTGCCAGCAGCCGGGGGGGTGGCTACACCTTC	TRBV6-5	TRBJ1-2	.	.
CASSIGTEIGNAEAFF	TGCGCCAGCAGCATAGGGACAGAAATCGGGAATGCTGAAGCTTTCTTT	TRBV5-1	TRBJ1-1	.	TRBD1
CASRETGGTGELFF	TGTGCCAGCCGGGAGACAGGGGGCACCGGGGAGCTGTTTTTT	TRBV19	TRBJ2-2	.	TRBD1
CASSPGTGGADQPQHF	TGTGCCAGCAGTCCGGGGACAGGGGGCGCGGATCAGCCCCAGCATTTT	TRBV6-6	TRBJ1-5	.	TRBD1
CASSQGFTQVTTLFSGANVLTF	TGTGCCAGCAGCCAAGGGTTTACACAGGTCACTACCCTCTTTTCTGGGGCCAACGTCCTGACTTTC	TRBV14	TRBJ2-6	.	.
CAWSVLGATSYEQYF	TGTGCCTGGAGTGTACTGGGGGCAACCTCCTACGAGCAGTACTTC	TRBV30	TRBJ2-7	.	.
CAWSEGGLRDTQYF	TGTGCCTGGAGTGAGGGCGGGTTGCGAGATACGCAGTATTTT	TRBV30	TRBJ2-3	.	.
CASSVGTGAIYEQYF	TGTGCCAGCAGCGTAGGGACAGGGGCCATCTACGAGCAGTACTTC	TRBV9	TRBJ2-7	once	TRBD1
CASSHGTDEQYF	TGTGCCAGCAGCCATGGTACGGACGAGCAGTACTTC	TRBV11-2	TRBJ2-7	.	.
CASSAGDRKETQYF	TGTGCCAGCAGCGCTGGGGACAGGAAAGAGACCCAGTACTTC	TRBV9	TRBJ2-5	.	TRBD1
CASRSVRLAGGDTQYF	TGCGCCAGCAGAAGCGTCCGACTAGCGGGGGGAGATACGCAGTATTTT	TRBV10-2	TRBJ2-3	.	TRBD2
CASSPHRETQYF	TGTGCCAGCTCACCACACCGGGAGACCCAGTACTTC	TRBV18	TRBJ2-5	.	.
CASGPYNQPQHF	TGTGCCAGCGGGCCATACAATCAGCCCCAGCATTTT	TRBV27	TRBJ1-5	.	.